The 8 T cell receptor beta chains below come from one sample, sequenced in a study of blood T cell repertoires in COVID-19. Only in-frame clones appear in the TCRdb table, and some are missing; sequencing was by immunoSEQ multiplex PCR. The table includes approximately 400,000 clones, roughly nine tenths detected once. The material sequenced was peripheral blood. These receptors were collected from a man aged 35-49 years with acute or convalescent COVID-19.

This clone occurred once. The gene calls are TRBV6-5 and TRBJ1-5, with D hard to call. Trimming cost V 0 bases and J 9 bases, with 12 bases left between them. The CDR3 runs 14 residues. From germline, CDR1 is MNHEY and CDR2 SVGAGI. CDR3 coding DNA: TGTGCCAGCAGTTACTCGGGCCTTGAATCGCCCCAGCATTTT. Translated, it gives CASSYSGLESPQHF.

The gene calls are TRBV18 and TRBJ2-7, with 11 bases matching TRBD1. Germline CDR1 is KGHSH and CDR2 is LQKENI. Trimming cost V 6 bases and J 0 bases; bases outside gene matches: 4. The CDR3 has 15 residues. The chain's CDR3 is CASSAGTGGSYEQYF. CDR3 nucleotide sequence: TGTGCCAGCTCTGCCGGGACAGGGGGCTCCTACGAGCAGTACTTC. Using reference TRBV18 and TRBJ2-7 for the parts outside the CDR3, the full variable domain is NAGVMQNPRHLVRRRGQEARLRCSPMKGHSHVYWYRQLPEEGLKFMVYLQKENIIDESGMPKERFSAEFPKEGPSILRIQQVVRGDSAAYFCASSAGTGGSYEQYFGPGTRLTVT.

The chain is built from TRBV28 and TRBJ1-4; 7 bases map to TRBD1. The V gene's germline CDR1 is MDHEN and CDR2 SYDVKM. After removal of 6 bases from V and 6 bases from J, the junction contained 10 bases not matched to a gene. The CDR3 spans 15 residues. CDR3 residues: CASRPHRGEDEKLFF. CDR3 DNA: TGTGCCAGCAGACCCCACAGGGGCGAAGATGAAAAACTGTTTTTT.

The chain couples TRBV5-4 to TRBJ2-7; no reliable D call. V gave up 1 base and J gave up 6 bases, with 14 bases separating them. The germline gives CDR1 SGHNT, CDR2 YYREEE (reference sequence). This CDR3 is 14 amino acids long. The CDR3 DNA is TGTGCCAGCAGCTTGACCGAATCTAGGAGCGAGCAGTACTTC. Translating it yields CASSLTESRSEQYF. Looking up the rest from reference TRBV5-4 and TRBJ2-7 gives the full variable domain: ETGVTQSPTHLIKTRGQQVTLRCSSQSGHNTVSWYQQALGQGPQFIFQYYREEENGRGNFPPRFSGLQFPNYSSELNVNALELDDSALYLCASSLTESRSEQYFGPGTRLTVT.

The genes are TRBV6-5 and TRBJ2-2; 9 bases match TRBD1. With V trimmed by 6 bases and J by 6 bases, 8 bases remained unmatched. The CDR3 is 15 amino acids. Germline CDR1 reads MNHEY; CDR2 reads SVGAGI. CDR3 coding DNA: TGTGCCAGCAGGGGACAGGGATGGGGCGCCGGGGAGCTGTTTTTT. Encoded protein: CASRGQGWGAGELFF.

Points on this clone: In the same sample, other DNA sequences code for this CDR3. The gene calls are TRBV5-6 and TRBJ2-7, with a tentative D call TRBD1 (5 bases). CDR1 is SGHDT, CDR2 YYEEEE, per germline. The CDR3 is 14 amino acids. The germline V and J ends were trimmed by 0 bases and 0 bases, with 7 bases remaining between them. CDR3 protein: CASSLGGSSYEQYF. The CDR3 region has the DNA TGTGCCAGCAGCTTGGGGGGCAGCTCCTACGAGCAGTACTTC.

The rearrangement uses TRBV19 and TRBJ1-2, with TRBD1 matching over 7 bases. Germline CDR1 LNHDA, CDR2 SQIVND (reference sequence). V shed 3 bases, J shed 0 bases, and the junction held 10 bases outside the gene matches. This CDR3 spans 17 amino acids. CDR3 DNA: TGTGCCAGTAGTATCGATGACAGGGTCCCATCTAACTATGGCTACACCTTC. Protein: CASSIDDRVPSNYGYTF.

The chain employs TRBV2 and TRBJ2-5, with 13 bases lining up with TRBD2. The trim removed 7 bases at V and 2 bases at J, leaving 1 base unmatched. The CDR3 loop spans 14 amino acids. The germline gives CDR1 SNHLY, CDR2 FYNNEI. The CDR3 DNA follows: TGTGCCAGCAAGGGACTAGCGGGGCAAGAGACCCAGTACTTC. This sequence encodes CASKGLAGQETQYF.